This T cell receptor beta chain was obtained from a study of graft-versus-host responses after intestinal transplantation. Assay used: immunoSEQ multiplex PCR; TCRdb lists only in-frame clones, some missing. This sample has some 110,000 clones, with approximately 90% found just once. With respect to this clone: Its antigen is currently unknown.

Germline-derived CDR1 and CDR2 are LNHDA and SQIVND (reference sequence). The CDR3 consists of 15 residues. The V gene end was trimmed by 5 bases and the J gene end by 0 bases; junction bases not matched to a gene: 6. Broader study findings: The presence of high graft-versus-host to host-versus-graft clonal ratios in allografts characterized patients with graft-donor T cell macrochimerism. Marrow from the recipient contained GvH clones, some of which had appeared first in ileum or blood.

The chain carries TRBV19 and TRBJ2-7; 8 bases line up with TRBD1. The TCR originated in a human donor who was the organ donor for an intestinal transplant. The specimen was unstimulated CD4+ T cells sorted from spleen or lymph node cells, collected before transplant. The CDR3: CASSPQGGISYEQYF. CDR3 DNA sequence: TGTGCCAGTAGTCCACAGGGGGGAATCTCCTACGAGCAGTACTTC.